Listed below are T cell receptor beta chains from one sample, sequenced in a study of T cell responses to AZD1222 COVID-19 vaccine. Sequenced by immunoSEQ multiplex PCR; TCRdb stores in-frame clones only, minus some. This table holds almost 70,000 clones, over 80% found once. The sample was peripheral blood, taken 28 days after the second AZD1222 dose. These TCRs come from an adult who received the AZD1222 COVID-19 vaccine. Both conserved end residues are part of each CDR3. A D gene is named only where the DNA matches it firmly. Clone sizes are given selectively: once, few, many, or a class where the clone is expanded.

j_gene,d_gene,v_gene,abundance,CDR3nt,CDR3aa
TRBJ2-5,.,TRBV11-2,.,TGTGCCAGCAGACCCAGAGGGGGAGAGACCCAGTACTTC,CASRPRGGETQYF
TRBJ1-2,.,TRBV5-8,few,TGTGCCAGCAGCTTGGACAGCCCCGGCTACACCTTC,CASSLDSPGYTF
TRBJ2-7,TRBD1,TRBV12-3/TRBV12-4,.,TGTGCCAGCACTCGGACAGGGGGCTACGAGCAGTACTTC,CASTRTGGYEQYF
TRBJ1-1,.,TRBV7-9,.,TGTGCCAGCAGCCGACCGCAGGGGAACACTGAAGCTTTCTTT,CASSRPQGNTEAFF
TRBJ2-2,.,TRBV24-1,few,TGTGCCAGGAACAAACCCCGGGGCACCGGGGAGCTGTTTTTT,CARNKPRGTGELFF
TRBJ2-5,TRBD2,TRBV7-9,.,TGTGCCAGCAGCTCCCTCCCAAGCGGGAGAACAGAGACCCAGTACTTC,CASSSLPSGRTETQYF
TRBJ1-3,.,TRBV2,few,TGTGCCAGCAGGAACTCGACGTACGGAAACACCATATATTTT,CASRNSTYGNTIYF
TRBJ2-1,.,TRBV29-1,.,TGCAGCGTCGCATCCTTAACAGATTACAATGAGCAGTTCTTC,CSVASLTDYNEQFF
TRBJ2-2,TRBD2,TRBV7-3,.,TGTGCCAGCAGCTCATCCGGGACTACGGCAACGAACACCGGGGAGCTGTTTTTT,CASSSSGTTATNTGELFF
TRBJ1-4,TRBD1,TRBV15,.,TGTGCCACCAGCAGGGACAGGGTCCAAGAAAAACTGTTTTTT,CATSRDRVQEKLFF
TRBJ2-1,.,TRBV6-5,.,TGTGCCAGCAGTACGTTAGCCTCCTCCTACAATGAGCAGTTCTTC,CASSTLASSYNEQFF
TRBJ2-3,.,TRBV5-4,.,TGTGCCAGCAGCTTGGCCGGGCGGAGACACTCAAAAGATACGCAGTATTTT,CASSLAGRRHSKDTQYF
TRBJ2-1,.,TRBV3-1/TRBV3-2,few,TGTGCCAGCAGCCAAGTAGAGGCGGGTCTTTCCTACAATGAGCAGTTCTTC,CASSQVEAGLSYNEQFF
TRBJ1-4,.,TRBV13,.,TGTGCCAGCAGCTTAGGCGGGACTGAAAAACTGTTTTTT,CASSLGGTEKLFF
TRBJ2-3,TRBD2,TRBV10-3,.,TGTGCCATCAGTGAACCTCGACTAGCGGGAGGGCCGACAGATACGCAGTATTTT,CAISEPRLAGGPTDTQYF
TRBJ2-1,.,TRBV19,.,TGTGCCAGTAGTAGGGAGGCGCAGCCTTACAATGAGCAGTTCTTC,CASSREAQPYNEQFF
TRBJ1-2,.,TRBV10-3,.,TGTGCCATCAGTGCCGCGGCTATCTATGGCTACACCTTC,CAISAAAIYGYTF
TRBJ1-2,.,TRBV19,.,TGTGCCAGTAGTATCTGGGAGTGGGACTATGGCTACACCTTC,CASSIWEWDYGYTF
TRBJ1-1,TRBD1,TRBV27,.,TGTGCCAGCAGAACCTGGACAGGGAGGGAGGGCACTGAAGCTTTCTTT,CASRTWTGREGTEAFF
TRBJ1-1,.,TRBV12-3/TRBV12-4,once,TGTGCCAGCAGGTACCGGAGCACTGAAGCTTTCTTT,CASRYRSTEAFF
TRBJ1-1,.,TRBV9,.,TGTGCCAGCAGCCCCCACCGGACCCAAACGAACACTGAAGCTTTCTTT,CASSPHRTQTNTEAFF
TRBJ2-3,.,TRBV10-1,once,TGCGCCAGCAGTGACAGGAGGGAGTGGAGCACAGATACGCAGTATTTT,CASSDRREWSTDTQYF
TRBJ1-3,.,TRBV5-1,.,TGCGCCAGCAGCTTGGCCGGCTTCGGGGGAAACACCATATATTTT,CASSLAGFGGNTIYF
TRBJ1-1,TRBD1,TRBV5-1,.,TGCGCCAGCAGCTTTCTGGGACAGGGACCGAACACTGAAGCTTTCTTT,CASSFLGQGPNTEAFF
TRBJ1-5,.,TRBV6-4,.,TGTGCCAGCAGCGTAGACAGCCAGGGAAATCAGCCCCAGCATTTT,CASSVDSQGNQPQHF
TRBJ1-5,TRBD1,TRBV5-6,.,TGTGCCAGCAGCCTGGGACAGAGCAGGTTTCAGCCCCAGCATTTT,CASSLGQSRFQPQHF
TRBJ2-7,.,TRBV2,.,TGTGCCAGCAGTGAGCTTACCTCCTACGAGCAGTACTTC,CASSELTSYEQYF
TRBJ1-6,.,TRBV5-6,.,TGTGCCAGCACCCTGGGTCAGGCGAGCTCCTATAATTCACCCCTCCACTTT,CASTLGQASSYNSPLHF
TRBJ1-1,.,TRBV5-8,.,TGTGCCAGCAGCTTGTTGGTGAACACTGAAGCTTTCTTT,CASSLLVNTEAFF
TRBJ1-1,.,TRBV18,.,TGTGCCAGCTCACCATTGGGGACGGCTAACACTGAAGCTTTCTTT,CASSPLGTANTEAFF
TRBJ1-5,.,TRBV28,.,TGTGCCACCTTGACGGGGTTCAATCAGCCCCAGCATTTT,CATLTGFNQPQHF
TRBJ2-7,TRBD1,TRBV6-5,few,TGTGCCAGCAGCGTCCGGGACAGGGGGGATTACGAGCAGTACTTC,CASSVRDRGDYEQYF
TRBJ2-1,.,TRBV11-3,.,TGTGCCAGCGGTAGAGGGGCCGGAGGCAATGAGCAGTTCTTC,CASGRGAGGNEQFF
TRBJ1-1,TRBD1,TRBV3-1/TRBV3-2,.,TGTGCCAGCAGCCAAGGACAGGGTCCCACTGAAGCTTTCTTT,CASSQGQGPTEAFF
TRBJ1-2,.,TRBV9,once,TGTGCCAGCAGCGTAGCTAGGGGGAAAGGAGGCTACACCTTC,CASSVARGKGGYTF
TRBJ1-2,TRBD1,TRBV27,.,TGTGCCAGCAGTTTAAGTCGGTCCACGGGACAGGGGGGAGGCTACACCTTC,CASSLSRSTGQGGGYTF
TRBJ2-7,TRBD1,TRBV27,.,TGTGCCAGCATTCCCACAGGGGGCTCCTACGAGCAGTACTTC,CASIPTGGSYEQYF
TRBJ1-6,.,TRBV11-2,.,TGTGCCAGCAGCTCCTCGGGAGGGAACTATAATTCACCCCTCCACTTT,CASSSSGGNYNSPLHF
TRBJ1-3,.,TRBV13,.,TGTGCCAGCAGCCATGCCAGGAACACCATATATTTT,CASSHARNTIYF
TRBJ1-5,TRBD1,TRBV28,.,TGTGCCAGCAGAAACCGGGACAGAAGTTATAGCAATCAGCCCCAGCATTTT,CASRNRDRSYSNQPQHF
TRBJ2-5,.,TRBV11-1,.,TGTGCCAGCAGCCACAGAAAGAGCTACCAAGAGACCCAGTACTTC,CASSHRKSYQETQYF
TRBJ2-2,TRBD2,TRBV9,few,TGTGCCAGCAGCTCGCGACTAGCGGGAGACACCGGGGAGCTGTTTTTT,CASSSRLAGDTGELFF
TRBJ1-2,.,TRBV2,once,TGTGCCAGCAGTGGTCAAACCAGGGGCGGCTACACCTTC,CASSGQTRGGYTF
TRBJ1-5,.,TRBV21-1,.,TGTGCCAGCCGTCGGAGTGAGATAAATCAGCCCCAGCATTTT,CASRRSEINQPQHF
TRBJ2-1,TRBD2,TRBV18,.,TGTGCCAGCTCACCACCTGTACTAGCGGGTGGGACGGAGCAGTTCTTC,CASSPPVLAGGTEQFF
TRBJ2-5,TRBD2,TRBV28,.,TGTGCCAGCAGTTTTCAGCTAGCGGGAGGAATAGAGACCCAGTACTTC,CASSFQLAGGIETQYF
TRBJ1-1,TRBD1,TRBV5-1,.,TGCGCCAGCAGCGGGGGACAGTACACTGAAGCTTTCTTT,CASSGGQYTEAFF
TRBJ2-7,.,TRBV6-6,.,TGTGCCAGCACGACCAGGAGGGACTACGAGCAGTACTTC,CASTTRRDYEQYF
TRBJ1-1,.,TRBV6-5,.,TGTGCCAGCAGTTACTCGGCAGGGCCTGAAGCTTTCTTT,CASSYSAGPEAFF
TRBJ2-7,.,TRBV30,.,TGTGCCTGGAGTCCAGGGAGCTCCTACGAGCAGTACTTC,CAWSPGSSYEQYF
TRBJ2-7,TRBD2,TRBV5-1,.,TGCGCCAGCAGCTCTGGACTAGCGGGAGGCCTAAGCTCCTACGAGCAGTACTTC,CASSSGLAGGLSSYEQYF
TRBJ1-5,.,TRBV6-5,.,TGTGCCAGGGGGACTGTAAAAGGTCAGCCCCAGCATTTT,CARGTVKGQPQHF
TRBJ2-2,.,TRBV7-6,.,TGTGCCAGCGAAAGGACCGGGGAGCTGTTTTTT,CASERTGELFF
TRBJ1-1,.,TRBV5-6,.,TGTGCCAGCAGCTTGGGAAGAGACACTGAAGCTTTCTTT,CASSLGRDTEAFF
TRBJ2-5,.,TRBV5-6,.,TGTGCCAGCAGCTCCTGGAGGGAGCGTCGAGAGACCCAGTACTTC,CASSSWRERRETQYF
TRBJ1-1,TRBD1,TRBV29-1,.,TGCAGCGTTACGGACAGGGTGAACACTGAAGCTTTCTTT,CSVTDRVNTEAFF
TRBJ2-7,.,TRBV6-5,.,TGTGCCAGCAGTTGGGATGACGGAGACGAGCAGTACTTC,CASSWDDGDEQYF
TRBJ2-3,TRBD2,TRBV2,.,TGTGCCGTAAAGCGGGAAGCAGATACGCAGTATTTT,CAVKREADTQYF
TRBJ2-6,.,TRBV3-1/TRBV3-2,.,TGTGCCAGCAGCCGGAGCAGCTCTGGGGCCAACGTCCTGACTTTC,CASSRSSSGANVLTF